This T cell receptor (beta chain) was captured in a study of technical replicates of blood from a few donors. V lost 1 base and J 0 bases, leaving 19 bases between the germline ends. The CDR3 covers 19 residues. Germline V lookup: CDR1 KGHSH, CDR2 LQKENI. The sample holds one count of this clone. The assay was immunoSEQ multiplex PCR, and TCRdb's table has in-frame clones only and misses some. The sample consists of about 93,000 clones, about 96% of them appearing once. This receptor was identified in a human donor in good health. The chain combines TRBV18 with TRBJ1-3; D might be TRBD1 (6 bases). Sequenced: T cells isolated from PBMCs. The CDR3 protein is CASSPLQVSQGLSGNTIYF. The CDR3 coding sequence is TGTGCCAGCTCACCACTCCAGGTTTCACAGGGTCTCTCTGGAAACACCATATATTTT.